A single sample gave rise to the 13 T cell receptor beta chains below, sequenced in a study of CD8 T cells in ankylosing spondylitis. TCRdb itself ran the 5' RACE reads through MiXCR, one entry per CDR3 protein. The top ten clones hold 7.8% of a sample with approximately 300,000 distinct CDR3 sequences, around 20% of them seen once. The sequencing input was blood, either unsorted or a sorted T cell fraction (not recorded which). Receptor source: a male donor with ankylosing spondylitis or in good health (not recorded which).

This clonotype was counted between two and nine times. The rearrangement links TRBV5-1 to TRBJ2-3; the match to TRBD2 covers 9 bases. After removal of 0 bases from V and 0 bases from J, the junction contained 5 bases not matched to a gene. CDR1 and CDR2 (germline): SGHRS, YFSETQ. This CDR3 is 17 amino acids long. The CDR3 coding sequence is TGCGCCAGCAGCTTGGCCGGAGCGGGAGGAAGCACAGATACGCAGTATTTT. Protein sequence: CASSLAGAGGSTDTQYF.

This rearrangement joins TRBV7-8 to TRBJ1-1; TRBD1 is a possible D gene (5 bases). V was trimmed by 2 bases and J by 0 bases, leaving 13 bases between them. CDR1 SGHVS and CDR2 FQNEAQ come from the germline V gene. There are 16 residues in the CDR3. As DNA, the CDR3 is TGTGCCAGCAGCTTACAACCCAGGGCCATGAACACTGAAGCTTTCTTT. It encodes CASSLQPRAMNTEAFF. The variable domain in full, completed from reference TRBV7-8 and TRBJ1-1, reads GAGVSQSPRYKVAKRGQDVALRCDPISGHVSLFWYQQALGQGPEFLTYFQNEAQLDKSGLPSDRFFAERPEGSVSTLKIQRTQQEDSAVYLCASSLQPRAMNTEAFFGQGTRLTVV.

This chain links TRBV5-1 with TRBJ1-1; tentative D call: TRBD1 (5 bases). The CDR3 consists of 14 residues. Germline CDR1 SGHRS, CDR2 YFSETQ. V lost 5 bases and J lost 1, with 12 bases in between. CDR3 protein: CASRDRGRNTEAFF. As DNA, the CDR3 is TGCGCCAGCAGAGATAGGGGTAGGAACACTGAAGCTTTCTTT.

There are many counts of this clonotype. The genes are TRBV4-1 and TRBJ2-1; TRBD2 is a possible D gene (5 bases). The V gene's germline CDR1 is MGHRA and CDR2 YSYEKL. This CDR3 comprises 15 residues. Trimming cost V 0 bases and J 4 bases, with 10 bases left between them. CDR3 residues: CASSQETLVYNEQFF. The DNA for the CDR3 is TGCGCCAGCAGCCAAGAGACACTAGTATACAATGAGCAGTTCTTC.

This clonotype was seen only a few times. This chain joins TRBV5-1 and TRBJ1-4; D possibly corresponds to TRBD1 (5 bases). The germline gives CDR1 SGHRS, CDR2 YFSETQ. Trimming took off 4 bases at V and 3 bases at J, with 13 bases between the two ends. This CDR3 has 15 amino acids. CDR3 protein: CASSKGEAANEKLFF. The CDR3 DNA follows: TGCGCCAGCAGCAAAGGGGAGGCGGCTAATGAAAAACTGTTTTTT.

This clonotype turned up a few times. This rearrangement joins TRBV15 to TRBJ2-1, with 14 bases aligning to TRBD2. The J segment lost 3 bases and the V segment lost 5 bases, leaving 3 bases of the junction unmatched. The CDR3 totals 16 residues. Germline V gene lookup returns CDR1 LNHNV and CDR2 YYDKDF (reference sequence). The CDR3 nucleotides are TGTGCCACCAGCGGACTAGCGGGGGGCTACTACAATGAGCAGTTCTTC. Translation: CATSGLAGGYYNEQFF.

The V and J genes are TRBV6-1 and TRBJ2-1; 8 bases line up with TRBD1. Germline CDR1 is MNHNS and CDR2 is SASEGT. V dropped 6 bases and J dropped 7; count of bases not matched to a gene: 17. This CDR3 is 17 amino acids long. The CDR3 DNA reads TGTGCCAGCAGCTTCCGCCAGGGGGCGAGTTTTAGGAATGAGCAGTTCTTC. Residues: CASSFRQGASFRNEQFF.

The sample holds a few counts of this clonotype. The J gene is TRBJ2-3, the V gene TRBV20-1; 9 nucleotides align to TRBD2. CDR1 is DFQATT and CDR2 is SNEGSKA in the germline V gene (reference sequence). The V segment lost 5 bases and the J segment 1 base; nucleotides outside the gene matches: 4. This CDR3 comprises 14 residues. The CDR3 sequence: CSAHSGRGTDTQYF. The DNA of the CDR3 is TGCAGTGCTCATAGCGGGAGAGGCACAGATACGCAGTATTTT.

Within the sample, this clonotype is medium-sized. J is TRBJ2-3 and V is TRBV21-1. TRBV21-1 is a pseudogene. The CDR3 totals 15 residues. CDR3 in amino acids: CASSPAVTSTDTQYF. The CDR3 DNA reads as TGTGCCAGCAGCCCAGCGGTAACTAGCACAGATACGCAGTATTTT.

This clonotype showed up many times. The rearrangement links TRBV9 to TRBJ2-3; D is possibly TRBD2 (6 bases). The CDR3 totals 17 residues. V was shortened by 4 bases and J by 0 bases, with 18 bases between the two germline ends. Germline V gives CDR1 SGDLS, CDR2 YYNGEE. This chain's CDR3 is CASSRALSGTSTDTQYF. The CDR3 DNA reads TGTGCCAGCAGCCGAGCCCTTAGCGGCACTAGCACAGATACGCAGTATTTT.

This clonotype was seen only a few times. The V and J genes are TRBV5-1 and TRBJ1-5, with TRBD1 as a possible D gene (6 bases). The CDR3 loop spans 15 amino acids. The ends were cut back, 2 bases at V and 4 bases at J, with 13 bases in the middle. From germline, CDR1 is SGHRS and CDR2 YFSETQ. CDR3 region: CASSLGTGANQPQHF. In nucleotides, the CDR3 is TGCGCCAGCAGCTTAGGGACGGGGGCTAATCAGCCCCAGCATTTT.

This clonotype has more than one count but fewer than ten. The chain couples TRBV12-3 or TRBV12-4 to TRBJ2-2; D not certain. The CDR3 length is 13 residues. V lost 6 bases to trimming and J lost 4 bases, with 9 bases between them. The CDR3 nucleotides read TGTGCCAGCAGGCGACAAGTCACCGGGGAGCTGTTTTTT. Protein product: CASRRQVTGELFF.

CDR3 region: CASSLGTGRPLHF. The CDR3 region has the DNA TGTGCCAGCAGCTTGGGTACAGGGAGGCCCCTCCACTTT. The V and J genes are TRBV5-4 and TRBJ1-6, with D maybe TRBD1 (6 bases). The V gene lost 0 bases and the J gene lost 13 bases, with 11 bases spanning the gap. In germline, CDR1 is SGHNT, CDR2 YYREEE (reference sequence). There are 13 residues in the CDR3.